This T cell receptor beta chain was documented in a study of shared clonotypes between healthy human individuals. Study-level points and caveats: Naive CD4 clonotypes overlapped across several donors at roughly 5.1%. Compared with clonotypes that all four donors shared, non-shared clonotypes had lower generation probabilities. Only blood was sampled; tissue repertoires likely differ.

Details on this clone: As yet, its antigen is unknown.

The V gene end was trimmed by 6 bases and the J gene end by 6 bases; junction bases not matched to a gene: 11. The CDR3 is made up of 16 amino acids. Germline values: CDR1 MNHGY, CDR2 SAAAGT. Evenly divided among several immunoSEQ plates was the genomic DNA of each subset. Assay: immunoSEQ multiplex PCR; the TCRdb copy retains only in-frame clones and omits some. The data contain some 380,000 clones, just over 95% of them singletons. The sample taken for sequencing was memory CD8+ T cells sorted from blood. Subset denoted: CD45RO+ cells pooled with CCR7-negative TemRA cells. This receptor was obtained from a man aged 25-45 years in good health. The J gene is TRBJ2-1, the V gene TRBV6-8; 10 bases align to TRBD1. CDR3 sequence (DNA): TGTGCCAGCAGCCAAAAGGGACAGGGGAAGTTCAATGAGCAGTTCTTC. Protein sequence: CASSQKGQGKFNEQFF.